The T cell receptor (beta chain) described here comes from a study of OX40 agonist ivuxolimab in advanced cancers. Study results and caveats: Among the lowest levels of clonal expansion were found in partial responders at 0.1-3.0 mg/kg.

Only in-frame clones appear in the TCRdb table, and some are missing; sequencing was by immunoSEQ multiplex PCR. The repertoire holds about 52,000 clones, with about nine tenths as singletons. Points on this clone: Its antigen is unknown.

Trimming took off 4 bases at V and 5 bases at J, with 12 bases between the two ends. The germline gives CDR1 MDHEN, CDR2 SYDVKM. The length of the CDR3 is 13 residues. This specimen consisted of CD4+ or CD8+ T cells sorted from blood, obtained in a trial of the OX40 agonist ivuxolimab. The chain joins TRBV28 to TRBJ2-7; D gene unclear. This clonotype was obtained from an adult with an advanced solid tumor such as melanoma, head and neck, liver or kidney cancer. DNA of the CDR3: TGTGCCAGCAGTTCATTGGGCCCGCACGAGCAGTACTTC. Protein: CASSSLGPHEQYF.